The 24 T cell receptor beta chains listed next were all sequenced from one sample in a study of blood T cells in healthy people across ages. A second roughly 6 to 12 cycle PCR used barcoded and J-beta primers. TCRdb analysed the 5' RACE reads with MiXCR anew, one entry per CDR3 protein. The sample holds roughly 2 million distinct CDR3 sequences, 40% to 55% seen once. Input material: blood. These receptors all stem from a woman between 35 and 50 years old in good health.

CDR3 protein: CASSQDVGGTQYF. CDR3 nucleotides: TGCGCCAGCAGCCAAGATGTGGGAGGGACCCAGTACTTC. The V call is TRBV4-3, the J call TRBJ2-5; D is perhaps TRBD2 (6 bases). CDR3 length equals 13 residues. Germline V lookup: CDR1 LGHNA, CDR2 YSLEER. V lost 0 bases, J lost 7 bases, and 9 bases lay in between.

The chain is built from TRBV2 and TRBJ2-4; the D is unclear. Trimming took off 8 bases at V and 0 bases at J, with 8 bases between the two ends. Germline V gene sequence: CDR1 SNHLY, CDR2 FYNNEI. This CDR3 contains 13 residues. DNA of the CDR3: TGTGCCAGCGGAAGACTAGCCAAAAACATTCAGTACTTC. Translated: CASGRLAKNIQYF.

Ten or more counts support this clonotype. The J gene is TRBJ2-5, the V gene TRBV7-9, with 12 bases matching TRBD2. V trimming: 7 bases; J trimming: 2 bases; junction bases outside the gene matches: 8. Germline loops: CDR1 SEHNR, CDR2 FQNEAQ (reference sequence). CDR3 size: 16 residues. CDR3 nucleotides: TGTGCCAGCACTCCACTCCTAGCGGGGGGGCAAGAGACCCAGTACTTC. It specifies CASTPLLAGGQETQYF.

The sample holds a few counts of this clonotype. The V gene is TRBV29-1, the J gene TRBJ2-3; D gene uncertain. V lost 4 bases and J 2 bases, leaving 7 bases between the germline ends. Per germline, CDR1 SQVTM and CDR2 ANQGSEA. This CDR3 region has 12 residues. The CDR3 is CSVVLHTDTQYF. The DNA of the CDR3 is TGCAGCGTTGTCCTCCACACAGATACGCAGTATTTT.

V and J are TRBV12-3 or TRBV12-4 and TRBJ1-5; 7 bases are shared with TRBD1. The CDR3 covers 17 residues. Trimming removed 5 bases from V and 2 bases from J; junction bases left unmatched: 12. The CDR3 DNA follows: TGTGCCAGCAGTGCCTTTTTAGGGGGCGCGGGCAATCAGCCCCAGCATTTT. Translated, it gives CASSAFLGGAGNQPQHF.

DNA of the CDR3: TGTGCCAACAGTCCGTACCACCGAATCTACGAGCAGTACTTC. Translated, it gives CANSPYHRIYEQYF. The J gene is TRBJ2-7, the V gene TRBV7-2; D is unclear. Germline CDR1 reads SGHTA; CDR2 reads FQGNSA. The CDR3 consists of 14 residues. Trimming cost V 10 bases and J 3 bases, with 19 bases left between them.

The chain uses TRBV12-3 or TRBV12-4 and TRBJ2-1; a possible D gene is TRBD1 (6 bases). CDR3 length equals 14 residues. Trimming left V 2 bases short and J 6 bases short, with 11 bases between. The CDR3 nucleotides are TGTGCCAGCAGTTTACACAGGGAGTTCAATGAGCAGTTCTTC. Protein product: CASSLHREFNEQFF.

V and J are TRBV20-1 and TRBJ2-1, with a tentative D call TRBD1 (6 bases). Germline V gene sequence: CDR1 DFQATT, CDR2 SNEGSKA (reference sequence). The length of the CDR3 is 15 residues. The CDR3 loop reads CSAQGLWGSDNEQFF. Written as DNA, the CDR3 is TGCAGCGCTCAGGGGCTTTGGGGTTCCGACAATGAGCAGTTCTTC.

The V call is TRBV11-2, the J call TRBJ2-1; 10 bases line up with TRBD2. The V gene's germline CDR1 is SGHAT and CDR2 FQNNGV. After removal of 5 bases from V and 4 bases from J, the junction contained 11 bases not matched to a gene. This CDR3 has 17 amino acids. The CDR3 DNA follows: TGTGCCAGCAGCGCCGGGGGTAGCGGGGGGCCGTACAATGAGCAGTTCTTC. Encoded protein: CASSAGGSGGPYNEQFF.

This clonotype was counted at least ten times. The chain couples TRBV5-1 to TRBJ2-3, with a weak D call TRBD1 (6 bases). From germline, CDR1 is SGHRS and CDR2 YFSETQ. The CDR3 has 14 residues. Trimming left V 0 bases short and J 2 bases short, with 7 bases between. CDR3 sequence: CASSLDRDTDTQYF. DNA for the CDR3: TGCGCCAGCAGCTTGGACAGGGACACAGATACGCAGTATTTT.

This clonotype has just a few counts. The chain employs TRBV7-2 and TRBJ1-1, with D possibly matching TRBD1 (5 bases). Germline loops: CDR1 SGHTA, CDR2 FQGNSA. V lost 1 base and J lost 4, with 19 bases in between. The CDR3 is 17 amino acids. CDR3 in DNA: TGTGCCAGCAGCTTAGGCCCCCCAAGGGGAGGGGTCACTGAAGCTTTCTTT. Translating it yields CASSLGPPRGGVTEAFF.

The genes are TRBV12-3 or TRBV12-4 and TRBJ1-2; TRBD1 aligns across 11 bases. The CDR3 loop spans 16 amino acids. V lost 1 base, J lost 6 bases, and 7 bases stayed unmatched. The CDR3 spells CASSLEGTGGEDGYTF. CDR3 nucleotides: TGTGCCAGCAGTTTAGAAGGGACAGGGGGAGAGGATGGCTACACCTTC.

V and J are TRBV5-5 and TRBJ2-3; D gene unclear. The CDR3 consists of 15 residues. Trimming took off 4 bases at V and 6 bases at J, with 18 bases between the two ends. CDR1 SGHKS and CDR2 YYEKEE come from the germline V gene (reference sequence). The CDR3 DNA follows: TGTGCCAGCAGCCCCGTAGCTATGATTATGGATACGCAGTATTTT. Translation gives CASSPVAMIMDTQYF.

The rearrangement joins TRBV29-1 to TRBJ2-5; D possibly corresponds to TRBD2 (6 bases). The germline V gene encodes CDR1 SQVTM and CDR2 ANQGSEA. This CDR3 is 14 amino acids long. The V end lost 4 bases, the J end lost 5 bases, and 17 bases lay between the germline ends. CDR3 in DNA: TGCAGCGTTGCCGATGGGGGGAAGACGGAGACCCAGTACTTC. Its protein is CSVADGGKTETQYF.

This sequence joins TRBV4-3 and TRBJ2-6, with 7 bases matching TRBD1. V dropped 2 bases and J dropped 1; count of bases not matched to a gene: 5. Looked up from germline, CDR1 is LGHNA and CDR2 is YSLEER. The CDR3 loop spans 17 amino acids. As DNA, the CDR3 is TGCGCCAGCAGCCAAACCAGGGGGTTGTCTGGGGCCAACGTCCTGACTTTC. As protein: CASSQTRGLSGANVLTF.

V usage is TRBV15 and J usage is TRBJ2-3; 12 positions agree with TRBD1. The germline CDR1 and CDR2 sequences are LNHNV and YYDKDF (reference sequence). The CDR3 spans 14 residues. Trimming removed 7 bases from V and 5 bases from J; junction bases left unmatched: 4. In DNA form, the CDR3 reads TGTGCCACCAATCGGGACAGGGGGCAAGATACGCAGTATTTT. Encoded protein: CATNRDRGQDTQYF.

The chain has TRBV27 and TRBJ2-6, with TRBD1 identical over 9 bases. V trimming: 4 bases; J trimming: 0 bases; junction bases outside the gene matches: 7. The CDR3 totals 18 residues. The germline CDR1 and CDR2 sequences are MNHEY and SMNVEV (reference sequence). The CDR3 nucleotides read TGTGCCAGCAGTTCCACAGGGGGCAAGGTCTCTGGGGCCAACGTCCTGACTTTC. This gives the protein CASSSTGGKVSGANVLTF.

CDR3 protein: CASSPPADRGGGYTF. The CDR3 DNA follows: TGTGCCAGCTCACCACCGGCCGACAGGGGTGGAGGCTACACCTTC. The chain employs TRBV18 and TRBJ1-2, with TRBD1 matching over 8 bases. Germline CDR1 KGHSH, CDR2 LQKENI. Losses at the gene ends were 0 bases for V and 8 bases for J; bases not matched to a gene: 8. CDR3 length: 15 residues.

The sample holds one count of this clonotype. The CDR3 nucleotides read TGCAGCGTTGAACCGGGACGGCGCCCCTTAACTAACTATGGCTACACCTTC. Translated: CSVEPGRRPLTNYGYTF. The V and J genes are TRBV29-1 and TRBJ1-2, with D perhaps matching TRBD1 (5 bases). This CDR3 has 17 amino acids. CDR1 SQVTM and CDR2 ANQGSEA come from the germline V gene. The germline V and J ends were trimmed by 2 bases and 0 bases, with 19 bases remaining between them.

This clonotype was seen a handful of times. The chain couples TRBV12-3 or TRBV12-4 to TRBJ1-2; TRBD1 agrees at 8 bases. After removal of 4 bases from V and 7 bases from J, the junction contained 5 bases not matched to a gene. The CDR3 extends over 13 amino acids. CDR3 DNA sequence: TGTGCCAGCAGTTACCGACAGGGGTTTGGCTACACCTTC. It yields the protein CASSYRQGFGYTF.

This clonotype was seen only a few times. The V gene is TRBV7-2, the J gene TRBJ1-1, with D unclear. Trimming removed 5 bases from V and 1 base from J, with 8 bases in between. Germline values: CDR1 SGHTA, CDR2 FQGNSA. CDR3 length: 13 residues. DNA of the CDR3: TGTGCCAGCAGCGTTCGGGGGAACACTGAAGCTTTCTTT. Residues: CASSVRGNTEAFF.

V usage is TRBV9 and J usage is TRBJ2-1; 9 bases map to TRBD2. This CDR3 contains 16 residues. The junction had 8 bases not matched to a gene; V was cut back by 0 bases and J by 7 bases. Germline V gene sequence: CDR1 SGDLS, CDR2 YYNGEE. CDR3: CASSVDSSGVWNEQFF. The CDR3 coding sequence is TGTGCCAGCAGCGTAGACTCTAGCGGGGTATGGAATGAGCAGTTCTTC. The full variable domain, with the rest looked up from reference TRBV9 and TRBJ2-1, is DSGVTQTPKHLITATGQRVTLRCSPRSGDLSVYWYQQSLDQGLQFLIQYYNGEERAKGNILERFSAQQFPDLHSELNLSSLELGDSALYFCASSVDSSGVWNEQFFGPGTRLTVL.

The chain combines TRBV2 with TRBJ2-5; TRBD1 aligns across 7 bases. This CDR3 has 15 amino acids. Germline loops: CDR1 SNHLY, CDR2 FYNNEI. V lost 7 bases, J lost 4 bases, and 12 bases stayed unmatched. CDR3 DNA: TGTGCCAGCATCCCCCGGGACAGCCGCGGAGAGACCCAGTACTTC. Translating gives CASIPRDSRGETQYF. The variable domain in full, completed from reference TRBV2 and TRBJ2-5, reads EPEVTQTPSHQVTQMGQEVILRCVPISNHLYFYWYRQILGQKVEFLVSFYNNEISEKSEIFDDQFSVERPDGSNFTLKIRSTKLEDSAMYFCASIPRDSRGETQYFGPGTRLLVL.

This clonotype was picked up a small number of times. The chain combines TRBV12-3 or TRBV12-4 with TRBJ2-5; the D gene is possibly TRBD2 (5 bases). Trimming cost V 4 bases and J 0 bases, with 12 bases left between them. The CDR3 contains 15 residues. The CDR3 coding sequence is TGTGCCAGCAGTTCCCCTAGCTGGTACCAAGAGACCCAGTACTTC. Its translation is CASSSPSWYQETQYF.